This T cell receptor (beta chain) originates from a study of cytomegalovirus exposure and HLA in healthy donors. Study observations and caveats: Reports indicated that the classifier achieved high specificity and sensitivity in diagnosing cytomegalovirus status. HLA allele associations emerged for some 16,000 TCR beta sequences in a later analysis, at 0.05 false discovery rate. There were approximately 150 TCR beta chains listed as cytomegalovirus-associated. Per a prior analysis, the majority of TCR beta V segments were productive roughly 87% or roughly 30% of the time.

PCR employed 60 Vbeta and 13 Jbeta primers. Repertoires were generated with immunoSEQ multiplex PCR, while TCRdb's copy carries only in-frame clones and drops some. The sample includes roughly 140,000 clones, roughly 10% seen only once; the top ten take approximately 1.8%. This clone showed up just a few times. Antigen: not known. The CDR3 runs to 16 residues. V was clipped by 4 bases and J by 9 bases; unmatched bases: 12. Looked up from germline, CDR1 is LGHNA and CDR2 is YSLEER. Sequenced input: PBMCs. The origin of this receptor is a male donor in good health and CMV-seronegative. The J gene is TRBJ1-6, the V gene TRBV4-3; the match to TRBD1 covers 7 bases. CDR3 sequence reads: CASSRGQSHSSSPLHF. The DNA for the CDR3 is TGCGCCAGCAGCCGGGGACAGTCCCATAGTTCTTCACCCCTCCACTTT.